This T cell receptor beta chain comes out of a study of blood T cell repertoires in COVID-19. Study in general: The United States, Italy and Spain supplied acute and convalescent COVID-19 samples.

This clone was detected only once. TCRdb's copy holds only in-frame clones and misses some; the assay was immunoSEQ multiplex PCR. The sample has about 140,000 clones, around 90% seen once. The receptor was isolated from a human donor in a cohort sampled during active COVID-19. Sequenced input: peripheral blood.

This CDR3 is CASSQGKIGGANYEQYF. CDR3 nucleotide sequence: TGTGCCAGCAGCCAGGGCAAGATAGGCGGGGCGAACTACGAGCAGTACTTC. The chain is built from TRBV4-2 and TRBJ2-7; TRBD2 is a possible D gene (6 bases). CDR1 and CDR2 (germline): LGHNA, YNFKEQ. The CDR3 has 17 amino acids. Trimming removed 3 bases from V and 3 bases from J, with 21 bases in between.